Detailed here is one T cell receptor beta chain. J gave up 5 bases and V 5 bases, and 21 bases lay outside the gene matches. Germline assignment: CDR1 SGHTA and CDR2 FQGTGA. The CDR3 length is 19 residues. The data originate from a study of blood T cell repertoires in COVID-19. Across the study: Material from acute and convalescent COVID-19 was sourced from the United States, Italy and Spain. Sources were T cells, B-cell-depleted T cells, or PBMCs; the material itself was cDNA or gDNA.

Original processing methods: Quantification of nucleated cells was approximated via reference gene primer amplification. Here immunoSEQ multiplex PCR was the method, and the copy in TCRdb shows in-frame clones only, minus some. The V and J calls and clone size are taken from that table; D and trimming were inferred from the DNA. The sample has 35,000 to 40,000 clones, about 85% seen once. This TCR derives from a man older than 75 with active or convalescent COVID-19. The sequenced sample consisted of peripheral blood. The chain joins TRBV7-3 to TRBJ2-1; the match to TRBD1 covers 7 bases. CDR3 in amino acids: CASSRHETLQGWSNNEQFF. CDR3 in DNA: TGTGCCAGCAGCCGACATGAAACCCTACAGGGGTGGTCCAACAATGAGCAGTTCTTC.